These T cell receptor beta chains were read from a single sample in a study of cytomegalovirus exposure and HLA in healthy donors. Measured with immunoSEQ multiplex PCR; TCRdb has only the in-frame clones, and not every one. The sample records 150,000 to 200,000 clones, about nine tenths being singletons. Sequenced material: PBMCs. Receptor source: a man younger than 30 in good health and CMV-seropositive. Both conserved end residues are part of each CDR3. Each record gives: J gene, V gene, CDR3 length, D gene, clone size, CDR3 protein, CDR3 DNA. The D gene is left open where the match is weak. Part of the rows lack a size; the others show once, few, many or a class for expanded clones.

>TRBJ2-3|TRBV9|17|NA|NA
CASSVGDSSVSTDTQYF
TGTGCCAGCAGCGTAGGGGACTCTAGCGTTAGCACAGATACGCAGTATTTT
>TRBJ1-3|TRBV2|15|NA|once
CASSEGRGTGNTIYF
TGTGCCAGCAGTGAAGGCAGGGGCACTGGAAACACCATATATTTT
>TRBJ2-7|TRBV18|13|NA|once
CASSPGRDEEQYF
TGTGCCAGCTCACCGGGGCGGGATGAAGAGCAGTACTTC
>TRBJ2-7|TRBV6-1|14|NA|few
CASSEAGALHEQYF
TGTGCCAGCAGTGAAGCGGGAGCTCTCCACGAGCAGTACTTC
>TRBJ1-5|TRBV28|19|TRBD1|NA
CASSSRDSEGPYSNQPQHF
TGTGCCAGCAGTTCCAGGGACAGCGAGGGCCCTTATAGCAATCAGCCCCAGCATTTT
>TRBJ1-1|TRBV7-3|16|TRBD1|NA
CASSPGDRGAGTEAFF
TGTGCCAGCAGCCCCGGGGACAGGGGGGCCGGCACTGAAGCTTTCTTT
>TRBJ1-3|TRBV2|14|TRBD1|NA
CASSGTGGGNTIYF
TGTGCCAGCAGTGGGACAGGGGGCGGAAACACCATATATTTT
>TRBJ2-7|TRBV5-5|17|NA|NA
CASSLEGFLTSSYEQYF
TGTGCCAGCAGCTTGGAGGGGTTCCTGACGAGCTCCTACGAGCAGTACTTC
>TRBJ2-7|TRBV6-5|15|NA|NA
CASSYSRFGAYEQYF
TGTGCCAGCAGTTACTCGAGGTTTGGGGCGTACGAGCAGTACTTC
>TRBJ2-1|TRBV19|15|NA|NA
CASSIGAGVGNEQFF
TGTGCCAGTAGTATAGGGGCAGGGGTTGGCAATGAGCAGTTCTTC
>TRBJ2-7|TRBV6-1|15|NA|NA
CASTQTSISSYEQYF
TGTGCCAGCACCCAAACTAGCATCTCCTCCTACGAGCAGTACTTC
>TRBJ1-1|TRBV19|12|TRBD1|NA
CASGQGNTEAFF
TGTGCCAGCGGACAGGGAAACACTGAAGCTTTCTTT
>TRBJ1-1|TRBV5-1|14|NA|NA
CASSLEAPNTEAFF
TGCGCCAGCAGCTTGGAAGCTCCGAACACTGAAGCTTTCTTT
>TRBJ1-2|TRBV28|14|NA|NA
CASSLGSGLYGYTF
TGTGCCAGCAGTTTAGGCAGCGGACTCTATGGCTACACCTTC
>TRBJ2-2|TRBV7-6|14|TRBD2|NA
CASSLVAGAGELFF
TGTGCCAGCAGCTTAGTGGCGGGGGCCGGGGAGCTGTTTTTT
>TRBJ2-7|TRBV28|15|TRBD2|NA
CASREAGGLTYEQYF
TGTGCCAGCAGGGAAGCGGGAGGCCTAACTTACGAGCAGTACTTC
>TRBJ1-4|TRBV5-8|11|TRBD1|NA
CASSLVGTAFF
TGTGCCAGCAGCTTGGTCGGGACAGCTTTTTTT
>TRBJ2-5|TRBV2|13|NA|NA
CASSKGGQETQYF
TGTGCCAGCTCTAAAGGGGGCCAAGAGACCCAGTACTTC
>TRBJ2-3|TRBV10-1|17|NA|NA
CASSGTRRGGDTDTQYF
TGCGCCAGCAGTGGTACGAGGCGAGGCGGGGACACAGATACGCAGTATTTT
>TRBJ2-3|TRBV27|14|NA|NA
CASGSEDNINTQYF
TGTGCCAGCGGCTCTGAGGACAATATAAATACGCAGTATTTT
>TRBJ2-2|TRBV7-9|15|NA|few
CASSLYLTNTGELFF
TGTGCCAGCAGCTTATATCTGACTAACACCGGGGAGCTGTTTTTT
>TRBJ2-1|TRBV27|17|TRBD2|once
CASSLSRTSGIYNEQFF
TGTGCCAGCAGTTTGTCCCGGACTAGCGGCATTTACAATGAGCAGTTCTTC
>TRBJ2-3|TRBV2|15|TRBD2|NA
CASSVGLAGGDTQYF
TGTGCCAGCAGCGTAGGACTAGCGGGGGGGGATACGCAGTATTTT
>TRBJ2-1|TRBV4-1|15|NA|NA
CASSLSRRGMNEQFF
TGCGCCAGCAGCCTAAGCCGCAGGGGAATGAATGAGCAGTTCTTC
>TRBJ2-5|TRBV29-1|13|TRBD1|NA
CSVYRGSWETQYF
TGCAGCGTATACAGGGGGTCATGGGAGACCCAGTACTTC
>TRBJ2-1|TRBV18|14|TRBD2|NA
CASSGTSSYNEQFF
TGTGCCAGCTCAGGGACTAGCTCCTACAATGAGCAGTTCTTC
>TRBJ2-1|TRBV5-8|14|TRBD2|NA
CASSLLASSNEQFF
TGTGCCAGCAGCCTACTAGCGTCCTCCAATGAGCAGTTCTTC
>TRBJ2-5|TRBV6-5|13|NA|NA
CASTREMGETQYF
TGTGCCAGCACCCGGGAGATGGGTGAGACCCAGTACTTC
>TRBJ2-7|TRBV28|13|TRBD1|NA
CASYGQGAFEQYF
TGTGCCAGCTACGGACAGGGGGCCTTCGAGCAGTACTTC
>TRBJ2-2|TRBV19|16|TRBD1|NA
CASSIGDRGLPGELFF
TGTGCCAGTAGTATAGGCGACAGGGGGTTGCCCGGGGAGCTGTTTTTT
>TRBJ2-7|TRBV5-4|13|TRBD1|NA
CASSFGTAYEQYF
TGTGCCAGCAGCTTCGGGACAGCTTACGAGCAGTACTTC